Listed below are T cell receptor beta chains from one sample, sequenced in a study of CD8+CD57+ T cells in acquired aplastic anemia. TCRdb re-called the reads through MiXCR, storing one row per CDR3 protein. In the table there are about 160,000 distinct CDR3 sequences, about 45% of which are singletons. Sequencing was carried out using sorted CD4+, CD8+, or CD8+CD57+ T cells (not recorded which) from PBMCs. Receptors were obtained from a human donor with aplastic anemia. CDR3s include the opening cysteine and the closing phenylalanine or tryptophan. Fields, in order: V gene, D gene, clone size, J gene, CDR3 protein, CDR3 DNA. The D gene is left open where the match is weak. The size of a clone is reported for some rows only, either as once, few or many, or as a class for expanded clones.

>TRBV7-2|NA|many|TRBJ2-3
CASSSDRWGTDTQYF
TGTGCCAGCAGCTCCGATAGGTGGGGCACAGATACGCAGTATTTT
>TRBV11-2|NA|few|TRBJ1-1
CASSLGGGRIMNTEAFF
TGTGCCAGCAGCTTAGGGGGGGGCAGGATAATGAACACTGAAGCTTTCTTT
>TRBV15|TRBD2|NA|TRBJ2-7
CATSRDSGVEQYF
TGTGCCACCAGCAGAGACAGCGGGGTCGAGCAGTACTTC
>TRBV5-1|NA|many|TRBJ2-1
CASSPEPRVKNEQFF
TGCGCCAGCAGCCCCGAGCCTAGGGTGAAGAATGAGCAGTTCTTC
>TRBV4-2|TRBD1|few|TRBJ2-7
CASSAPGQGPYYEQYF
TGTGCCAGCAGCGCCCCGGGACAGGGGCCATACTACGAGCAGTACTTC
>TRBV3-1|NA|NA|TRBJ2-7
CASSDVETHEQYF
TGTGCCAGCAGTGACGTTGAGACCCACGAGCAGTACTTC
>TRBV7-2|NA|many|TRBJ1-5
CASSLQKVVQPQHF
TGTGCCAGCAGCTTACAAAAGGTGGTGCAGCCCCAGCATTTT
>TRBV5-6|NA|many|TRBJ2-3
CASSFRDGSSTDTQYF
TGTGCCAGCAGCTTCCGCGACGGGTCTAGCACAGATACGCAGTATTTT
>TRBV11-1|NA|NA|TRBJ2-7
CASSLGSDSYEQYF
TGTGCCAGCAGCTTAGGATCGGACAGCTACGAGCAGTACTTC
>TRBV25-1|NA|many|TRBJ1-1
CASTHGRQLNEAFF
TGTGCCAGCACCCATGGGAGGCAGCTAAACGAAGCTTTCTTT
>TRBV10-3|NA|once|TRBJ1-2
CASSYNPPSSTF
TGTGCCAGCAGTTACAATCCGCCCTCAAGCACCTTC
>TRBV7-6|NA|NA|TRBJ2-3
CASSLGTAWADTQYF
TGTGCCAGCAGCTTAGGGACAGCGTGGGCAGATACGCAGTATTTT
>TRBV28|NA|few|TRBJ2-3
CASSGTAPDTQYF
TGTGCCAGCAGTGGGACTGCTCCAGATACGCAGTATTTT
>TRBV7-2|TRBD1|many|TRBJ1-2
CASSLGGRGANYGYTF
TGTGCCAGCAGCTTAGGGGGCAGGGGGGCTAACTATGGCTACACCTTC
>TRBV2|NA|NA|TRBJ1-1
CASRLRSTENTEAFF
TGTGCCAGCAGATTAAGATCGACAGAGAACACTGAAGCTTTCTTT
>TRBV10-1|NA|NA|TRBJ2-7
CATQPGPANYEQYF
TGCGCCACTCAACCGGGACCGGCCAACTACGAGCAGTACTTC
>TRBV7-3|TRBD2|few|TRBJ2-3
CASSLRALRGGSPDTQYF
TGTGCCAGCAGCTTAAGAGCCCTCCGTGGCGGGAGTCCAGATACGCAGTATTTT
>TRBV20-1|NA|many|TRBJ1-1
CSASSVSDAYRGAFF
TGCAGTGCTAGTTCTGTTTCGGACGCCTATCGGGGGGCTTTCTTT
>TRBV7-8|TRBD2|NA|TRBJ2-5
CASSWAGVGQETQYF
TGTGCCAGCAGTTGGGCGGGAGTGGGGCAAGAGACCCAGTACTTC
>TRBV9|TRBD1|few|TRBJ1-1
CASSDSTGVTEAFF
TGTGCCAGCAGCGATTCAACAGGGGTGACTGAAGCTTTCTTT
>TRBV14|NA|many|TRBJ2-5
CASSRLLGETQYF
TGTGCCAGCAGTCGGCTGTTAGGAGAGACCCAGTACTTC
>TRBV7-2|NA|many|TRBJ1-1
CASSLTSGRTEAFF
TGTGCCAGCAGCCTCACATCCGGCCGCACTGAAGCTTTCTTT
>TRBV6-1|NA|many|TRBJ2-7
CASTSTYEQYF
TGTGCCAGCACCTCGACCTACGAGCAGTACTTC
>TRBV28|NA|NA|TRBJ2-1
CASSLSRAMGTFF
TGTGCCAGCAGTTTATCCCGGGCCATGGGGACGTTCTTC
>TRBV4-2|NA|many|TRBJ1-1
CASSPPPPGQNTEAFF
TGTGCCAGCAGCCCTCCCCCGCCTGGACAGAACACTGAAGCTTTCTTT
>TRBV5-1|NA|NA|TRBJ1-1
CASSRRKGGTEAFF
TGCGCCAGCAGCCGACGTAAGGGCGGCACTGAAGCTTTCTTT
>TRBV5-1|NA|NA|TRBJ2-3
CASSVDSTSTDTQYF
TGCGCCAGCAGCGTTGACAGCACTAGCACAGATACGCAGTATTTT
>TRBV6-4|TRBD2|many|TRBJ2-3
CASSDALAGQGTQYF
TGTGCCAGCAGTGACGCACTAGCGGGGCAGGGTACGCAGTATTTT
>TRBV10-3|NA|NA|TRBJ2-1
CAISDRGDNEQFF
TGTGCCATCAGTGACAGGGGGGACAATGAGCAGTTCTTC
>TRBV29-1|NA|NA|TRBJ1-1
CSGYTKNTEAFF
TGCAGCGGGTACACGAAGAACACTGAAGCTTTCTTT
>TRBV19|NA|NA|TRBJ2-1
CASSKGTENDEQFF
TGTGCCAGTAGTAAAGGGACGGAGAACGATGAACAGTTCTTC
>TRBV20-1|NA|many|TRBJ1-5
CSAREALNQPQHF
TGCAGTGCTAGAGAGGCACTTAATCAGCCCCAGCATTTT
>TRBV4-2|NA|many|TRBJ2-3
CASSQGGGEADTQYF
TGTGCCAGCAGCCAAGGAGGGGGTGAGGCAGATACGCAGTATTTT
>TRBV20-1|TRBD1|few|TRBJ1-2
CSARDSRGPGYTF
TGCAGTGCTAGAGATAGCAGGGGGCCTGGCTACACCTTC
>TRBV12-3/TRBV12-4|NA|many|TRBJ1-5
CASSPQGVSNQPQHF
TGTGCCAGCAGTCCGCAGGGAGTCAGCAATCAGCCCCAGCATTTT
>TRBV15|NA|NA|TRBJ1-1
CATSRSSENTEAFF
TGTGCCACCAGCAGATCGAGTGAGAACACTGAAGCTTTCTTT
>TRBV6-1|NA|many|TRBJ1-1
CASMSNSFTEAFF
TGTGCCAGCATGTCAAACAGTTTTACTGAAGCTTTCTTT
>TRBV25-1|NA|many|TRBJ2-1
CASTQGPATYNEQFF
TGTGCCAGCACCCAGGGACCCGCCACCTACAATGAGCAGTTCTTC
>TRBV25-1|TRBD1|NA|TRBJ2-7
CASSAADRDGNEQYF
TGTGCCAGCAGTGCGGCGGACAGGGATGGTAACGAGCAGTACTTC
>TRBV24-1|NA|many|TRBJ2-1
CATSSNQDSKQFF
TGTGCCACCAGCTCCAACCAGGACAGCAAGCAGTTCTTC
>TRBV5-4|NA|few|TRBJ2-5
CASSLAVLQETQYF
TGTGCCAGCAGCTTAGCGGTACTCCAAGAGACCCAGTACTTC
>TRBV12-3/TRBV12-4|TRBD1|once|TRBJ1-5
CASSYGGTGGAGNQPQHF
TGTGCCAGCAGTTACGGAGGGACAGGGGGCGCGGGCAATCAGCCCCAGCATTTT
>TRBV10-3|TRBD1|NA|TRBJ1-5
CAISAGGQGHQPQHF
TGTGCCATCAGTGCCGGTGGACAGGGCCATCAGCCCCAGCATTTT
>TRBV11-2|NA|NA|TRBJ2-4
CASSALTDRQNIQYF
TGTGCCAGCAGCGCCCTCACCGACAGACAAAACATTCAGTACTTC
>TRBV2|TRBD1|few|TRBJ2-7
CASRQGGDEQYF
TGTGCCAGCAGACAGGGGGGAGACGAGCAGTACTTC
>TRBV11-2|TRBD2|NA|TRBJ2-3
CASSLVTREPLGSQYF
TGTGCCAGCAGCTTAGTGACGCGGGAGCCTCTCGGGTCGCAGTATTTT
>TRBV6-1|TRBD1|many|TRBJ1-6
CASRGQGATSPLHF
TGTGCCAGCAGGGGACAGGGGGCTACGTCACCCCTCCACTTT
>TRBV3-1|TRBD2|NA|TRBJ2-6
CASSQTSGRSGANVLTF
TGTGCCAGCAGCCAGACTAGCGGGCGCTCTGGGGCCAACGTCCTGACTTTC
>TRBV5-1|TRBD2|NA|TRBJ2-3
CASSLAGLAGGENTQYF
TGCGCCAGCAGCTTGGCCGGACTAGCGGGAGGCGAGAATACGCAGTATTTT
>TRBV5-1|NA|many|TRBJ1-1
CASSPSGRENTEAFF
TGCGCCAGCAGCCCCAGTGGGAGGGAGAACACTGAAGCTTTCTTT
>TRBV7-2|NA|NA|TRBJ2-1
CASSLFLGEQFF
TGTGCCAGCAGTTTATTTCTGGGTGAGCAGTTCTTC
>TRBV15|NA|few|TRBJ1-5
CATSRDSGTQPQHF
TGTGCCACCAGCAGGGACAGCGGAACTCAGCCCCAGCATTTT
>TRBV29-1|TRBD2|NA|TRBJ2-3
CSLGTSLTDTQYF
TGCAGCCTGGGGACTAGCCTCACAGATACGCAGTATTTT
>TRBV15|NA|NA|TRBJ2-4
CATSGRGILGGIQYF
TGTGCCACCAGCGGACGAGGAATCCTGGGGGGCATTCAGTACTTC
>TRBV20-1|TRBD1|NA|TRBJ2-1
CSRRQGARDEQFF
TGCAGTAGGCGACAGGGGGCGAGGGATGAGCAGTTCTTC
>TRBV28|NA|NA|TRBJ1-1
CASITNRTSF
TGTGCCAGCATCACTAACCGAACGAGCTTT
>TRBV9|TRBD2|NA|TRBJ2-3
CASSAGGGGLAANTQYF
TGTGCCAGCAGCGCAGGGGGTGGGGGACTAGCGGCGAATACGCAGTATTTT